This T cell receptor (beta chain) was identified in a study of cytomegalovirus exposure and HLA in healthy donors (TCRdb year 2017). Describing the broader study: According to an earlier analysis of 587 of the donors, 200 million or so T cells yielded over 90 million unique TCR beta sequences and approximately 300 Gb of sequence data. Approximately 300 gigabases of sequencing data and tens of millions of unique TCR sequences were included in an early release covering several hundred HLA-typed donors. The genetic ancestry cluster associated with self-reported Caucasian donors included over 80% of the roughly 400 genotyped donors. The study aimed to test whether signatures of past pathogen exposure could be identified by cataloging public T cell receptors. Using immunosequencing, the study profiled T cell repertoires from about 650 subjects and related those repertoires to cytomegalovirus serostatus. In addition to the first cohort of 666 subjects, a separate validation cohort of 120 different subjects was used. High-throughput TCR immunosequencing, statistical association of individual TCRs with disease status, and machine learning were combined to predict cytomegalovirus infection status. A later analysis re-examined previously published TCR beta repertoires from 600 to 700 donors and added high-resolution HLA genotyping to investigate patterns of TCR occurrence. Rather than using new phenotypic data, the later analysis identified candidate immune exposures from TCR beta sequences and from how often those sequences occurred across donors. An earlier analysis of 587 of the donors used high-throughput TCR beta sequencing to judge whether each TCR beta V gene segment behaved as functional or pseudogenic. Donor age, sex, ethnicity and CMV serostatus were collected together with the repertoire data. A later genetic analysis used genome-wide SNP genotypes for about 55% of the 666 donors, treating that subset as a discovery cohort. Every discovery cohort repertoire had been produced on one sequencing platform. Class I and class II HLA loci were covered by the typing at four-digit resolution. Typing coverage varied by locus: roughly 629-630 donors for A, B, C, DRB1 and DQB1; 500 to 550 for DQA1; around 570 for DPA1; 450 to 480 for DPB1. Roughly 5 DR-DQ haplotypes were treated as single units for association and clustering because of strong linkage in the cohort. Among around 400 genotyped donors of the cohort, an average of around 220,000 unique TCR beta nucleotide sequences was sequenced per donor, of which about 18% were non-productive.

The CDR3 holds 16 amino acids from the cysteine to the phenylalanine. Just CDR3 DNA is preserved here, 48 bases in frame from base 1. Libraries were made using the immunoSEQ multiplex PCR assay. The multiplex PCR relied on a mix of 60 forward primers for TCR Vbeta segments and 13 reverse primers for TCR Jbeta segments. The CDR3 region of rearranged TCR beta genes was amplified from genomic DNA by a multiplex PCR assay. On the Illumina HiSeq System, the amplified TCR beta libraries were sequenced as 87-base-pair reads. In the paper's pipeline: A later analysis counted some 80 million unique TCR beta chains across the 500 to 850 repertoires, and roughly 9.9 million of these chains were shared by at least two donors. Raw reads were error-corrected and collapsed into unique sequences by a nearest-neighbor algorithm in which closely related sequences were merged to remove PCR and sequencing errors. CDR3 sequences were aligned to IMGT reference sequences to assign V, D and J gene segments. For a sequence to be retained, a match of at least six nucleotides to both a V gene segment and a J gene segment was required. Rearrangements were called productive when the CDR3 lacked stop codons and stayed in frame with V and J; all others were non-productive. Following IMGT convention, CDR3 was defined as the stretch from the second conserved V-encoded cysteine to the conserved J-encoded phenylalanine. The earlier analysis of 500 to 750 of the donors excluded any sequence lacking an unambiguous match to a single V gene segment. In an earlier analysis of 450 to 700 of the donors, V segments were called functional above 56.7% productive rearrangements and were called segregating when the between-donor standard deviation exceeded 5%. A statistical classification framework was built for diagnosing cytomegalovirus status from the catalog of TCR beta chain sequences. In a later analysis, V and J genes were assigned by comparing TCR nucleotide sequences against IMGT/GENE-DB human TR gene sequences. The TCRdist pipeline was used in a later analysis to assign CDR3 sequences and most-parsimonious VDJ recombination scenarios. In a later analysis, each TCR beta chain was defined by its CDR3 amino acid sequence together with its V-gene family, and reads without a unique V-gene family were excluded. A later analysis removed 592 highly shared, low-generation-probability nucleotide sequences to deal with suspected cross-contamination and a sequencing artifact. In a later analysis, a clonal expansion index was calculated for each public chain from normalized within-repertoire ranks of inferred template counts. Generation probabilities in a later analysis came from a VDJ recombination model fitted to out-of-frame rearrangements, and those results were checked against IGoR. In a later analysis, hypergeometric tests were used to score TCR-TCR, TCR-HLA and TCR-CMV co-occurrence, with a repertoire-size bias correction applied to TCR pairs. In a later analysis, false discovery rates were estimated by permuting HLA or CMV assignments 20 times. A later analysis grouped co-occurring TCRs with DBSCAN, adding TCRdist sequence similarity when clustering within HLA-allele-positive subsets. Repertoires with fewer than 30,000 or more than 120,000 public chains were left out of co-occurrence clustering, as were about 5 repertoires with anomalous nucleotide sharing. TCRdb took over this immuneACCESS table, retaining in-frame rearrangements with V and J assigned. Such tables are incomplete; in checked studies, under half of the missing clones stem from an unresolved V gene, and the remainder is unexplained. For V, J and clone size, that table is used; D and trimming come from the DNA. This sample holds about 150,000 clones; 70% to 80% were observed only once. Clones ranked in the top ten supply roughly 4% of the sample.

Results the study describes overall, beyond this receptor: In this cohort, only TCR beta chains were sequenced, and detectable features were limited by the absence of alpha or paired-chain data. Across donors, most TCR sequences were observed very rarely, whereas some public TCRs were present in many individuals. In the study, around 160 TCR beta chains were listed as associated with cytomegalovirus. A later analysis found that most CMV-associated TCR beta chains appeared HLA-restricted, with HLA associations seemingly driven largely by CMV exposure. In a later analysis, 15,000 to 20,000 TCR beta sequences were associated with specific HLA alleles at a false discovery rate of 0.05. CMV serostatus was the only immune exposure information available for the cohort. In an earlier analysis of around 600 of the donors, most TCR beta V segments appeared in productive rearrangements about 90% or about 30% of the time, broadly matching IMGT annotations. The sequencing pipeline was judged likely to have produced a cluster of highly shared sequence variants as a technical artifact. The presence/absence analyses assumed that sequencing depth was roughly uniform across donors, and that assumption may not be true. The earlier analysis of a few hundred of the donors excluded about 16 rarely observed V segments, including chromosome 9 orphons, because counts were too low. Assigning TCR associations to individual alleles was difficult when HLA alleles, especially DR and DQ, strongly co-occurred. V-gene and J-gene trimming of TCR beta chains was associated with a missense DCLRE1C variant in a later genetic analysis, and the association was replicated in an independent cohort. A few of the identified cytomegalovirus-associated TCR beta chains were confirmed in vitro to be specific for cytomegalovirus antigens. Some IMGT-functional V segments, including TRBV6-2 and TRBV6-3, could not be told apart with the 87-base-pair reads, so those segments were excluded. Compared with equally common non-associated chains, HLA-associated TCR beta chains in a later analysis were more clonally expanded and had lower generation probabilities. In a later analysis, several top co-occurrence clusters were reported to appear linked to parvovirus B19, influenza, CMV and Epstein-Barr virus. HLA typing was unavailable for some donors at each locus, so association tests used only the typed subset. In a later analysis, the rate of TCR association differed among HLA loci, with DRB1 alleles having the most associated TCRs and HLA-C alleles having the fewest. In a later genetic analysis, fewer N-insertions in productive TCRs were reported among donors in an Asian-associated ancestry cluster than the approximately 670-donor mean. According to the authors, the approach could potentially be generalized to other disease states and immunological phenotypes. A further reported finding was that TCR beta sequences accurately predicted the HLA-A and HLA-B alleles for most subjects in the first cohort. Correlated functional status among segregating V segments might reflect linkage disequilibrium, but an unknown experimental factor could not be ruled out. In both the original and validation cohorts, the classifier was reported to diagnose cytomegalovirus status with high specificity and sensitivity.

The cohort consisted of fewer than 700 healthy bone marrow donors. All cohort members were sampled while nominally healthy, although unrecorded immune exposures were likely present. Of the roughly 620 cohort members, roughly 300 had positive CMV serostatus and fewer than 450 had negative CMV serostatus, and CMV serostatus was not recorded for the donor. Every donor gave a peripheral blood sample, and the peripheral blood mononuclear cells from that sample were used for TCR beta sequencing. Genomic DNA extraction from the blood cell samples was performed with the Qiagen DNeasy Blood Extraction Kit. This clone was seen just once. Its antigen is unknown. No per-base quality is available; no much larger clone lies one base away.

The sequence derives from a human donor in good health. Recombination joined TRBV21-1 with TRBJ1-6; the table's D gene call, TRBD1, was not cross checked with the DNA. TRBV21-1 is tagged as a pseudogene. Material for sequencing was PBMCs. The bases read TGTGCCAGCAGCAAAGGAGAAACAGGGGGTGAATCACCCCTCCACTTT. Its translation is CASSKGETGGESPLHF.